A selection of T cell receptor beta chains follows, all from one sample in a study of blood T cell repertoires in COVID-19. Generated by immunoSEQ multiplex PCR, the TCRdb table keeps only in-frame clones and is missing some. The table lists around 230,000 clones, roughly 85% of them singletons. Material for sequencing was peripheral blood. The receptors were sampled from a woman between 70 and 85 years old with active or convalescent COVID-19. The CDR3 runs from the conserved cysteine through the conserved F or W.

CDR3: CASSLQKGAGEQYF
V: TRBV5-4
J: TRBJ2-7

CDR3: CATSLRGSTSYTF
V: TRBV15
J: TRBJ1-2

CDR3: CAISEATLGGQNSPLHF
V: TRBV10-3
J: TRBJ1-6

CDR3: CASSLGTSGLETGELFF
V: TRBV5-4
J: TRBJ2-2

CDR3: CASSRYRGGVTEAFF
V: TRBV5-1
J: TRBJ1-1

CDR3: CASSLFGLAGTGHEQFF
V: TRBV5-6
J: TRBJ2-1

CDR3: CASPLRDRGEGYTF
V: TRBV30
J: TRBJ1-2

CDR3: CASSFGQGYNEQYF
V: TRBV5-8
J: TRBJ2-7

CDR3: CASSLGAGTDTQYF
V: TRBV7-2
J: TRBJ2-3

CDR3: CASSQGGQGELYEQYF
V: TRBV3-1/TRBV3-2
J: TRBJ2-7

CDR3: CASSQDGQPADTQYF
V: TRBV4-3
J: TRBJ2-3

CDR3: CATSIGGGTDTQYF
V: TRBV15
J: TRBJ2-3

CDR3: CASSQEYGGDVGNQAFF
V: TRBV3-1/TRBV3-2
J: TRBJ1-1

CDR3: CASSLRTSGRLDTQYF
V: TRBV7-8
J: TRBJ2-3

CDR3: CASSPYRENYEQYF
V: TRBV2
J: TRBJ2-7

CDR3: CASSRAGGGNTIYF
V: TRBV7-8
J: TRBJ1-3

CDR3: CASSKACTGGYTF
V: TRBV21-1
J: TRBJ1-2

CDR3: CASSLVQGARTEAFF
V: TRBV5-1
J: TRBJ1-1

CDR3: CASSLAGTGDHGNTIYF
V: TRBV7-2
J: TRBJ1-3

CDR3: CASSPIQDSQETQYF
V: TRBV4-2
J: TRBJ2-5

CDR3: CASSLGLGRPPYEQYF
V: TRBV7-8
J: TRBJ2-7

CDR3: CASSFGQGDEQYF
V: TRBV5-4
J: TRBJ2-7

CDR3: CAWSVQDTEAFF
V: TRBV30
J: TRBJ1-1

CDR3: CASSYSSGTNEKLFF
V: TRBV6-5
J: TRBJ1-4

CDR3: CASSLGKTGQTNEKLFF
V: TRBV7-9
J: TRBJ1-4

CDR3: CASSDQAGRSSYGYTF
V: TRBV6-1
J: TRBJ1-2

CDR3: CASSPSTGASGNTIYF
V: TRBV18
J: TRBJ1-3

CDR3: CASSPQSIGSNQPQHF
V: TRBV18
J: TRBJ1-5

CDR3: CATQPDSHNEQFF
V: TRBV18
J: TRBJ2-1

CDR3: CASSPPGQGIDGANVLTF
V: TRBV28
J: TRBJ2-6

CDR3: CASRTYSTDEQYF
V: TRBV5-1
J: TRBJ2-7

CDR3: CASSLPDRHQPQHF
V: TRBV6-6
J: TRBJ1-5

CDR3: CAISEGQLSGNTIYF
V: TRBV10-3
J: TRBJ1-3

CDR3: CASSPQGARSSYNSPLHF
V: TRBV19
J: TRBJ1-6

CDR3: CASSLMGLQNTGELFF
V: TRBV7-2
J: TRBJ2-2

CDR3: CASSFVQGAVDTQYF
V: TRBV27
J: TRBJ2-3

CDR3: CASSVGANEQFF
V: TRBV9
J: TRBJ2-1

CDR3: CASSNRGLYNEQFF
V: TRBV6-2/TRBV6-3
J: TRBJ2-1

CDR3: CASSSLRNTEAFF
V: TRBV9
J: TRBJ1-1

CDR3: CASSVTGVRGETQYF
V: TRBV27
J: TRBJ2-5

CDR3: CASSSNRANEQFF
V: TRBV6-2/TRBV6-3
J: TRBJ2-1

CDR3: CASSQGQGLYNEQFF
V: TRBV7-3
J: TRBJ2-1